The clone carrying this T cell receptor beta chain showed up just once. Its target is not known. This entry comes from a study of tumor-infiltrating lymphocytes in localized non-small cell lung cancer. Using immunoSEQ multiplex PCR, the repertoire was profiled, and TCRdb retains in-frame clones only, with some absent. The repertoire consists of 10,000 to 13,000 clones, with around 86% occurring once and the leading ten covering less than 9%. Findings of the study overall: Each assay used a separate piece of the same tissue. Immunotypes IM1 and IM2 had similar TCR-derived T-cell fractions. Only some patients had TCR sequencing, depending on available tissue.

The V end was cut by 5 bases, the J end by 1 base, with 8 bases between. The CDR3 spans 13 residues. CDR1 MGHDK and CDR2 SYGVNS come from the germline V gene. This TCR derives from a human donor with non-small cell lung cancer. The material sequenced was uninvolved lung tissue not adjacent to the tumor. J is TRBJ2-5 and V is TRBV25-1; D not resolved. As DNA, the CDR3 is TGTGCCAGCAGTAAGGTTGGCCAAGAGACCCAGTACTTC. Translated, it gives CASSKVGQETQYF.